One sample yielded the 18 T cell receptor beta chains listed below, sequenced in a study of tumor-infiltrating lymphocytes in primary liver carcinoma. cDNA specific to TCR beta was made from approximately 0.55 ug of total RNA, with a constant-region primer employed for priming. ARM-PCR was slightly modified, and three nested multiplex PCR rounds with it gave rise to the TCR beta libraries. In the first two PCR rounds, TRBV1-TRBV30 forward primers were paired with a C-beta reverse primer, and each round lasted 10 cycles. TCRdb redid the calling of the multiplex PCR reads with MiXCR, one entry per CDR3 protein. Altogether about 54,000 distinct CDR3 sequences are present, roughly 77% being singletons, with the ten largest covering around 23%. Investigators took RNA and DNA out together from 20-30 mg of unsorted bulk tissue. The sequencing sample was made of liver tumor tissue from sampling region 2. Subset reported: tumor region T2, inferior pole. The source of these receptors is a man between 35 and 55 years old with primary liver carcinoma and hepatitis B virus infection.

Concerning this clonotype: At one end the junction does not follow the germline gene, possibly because of a read error. The V call is TRBV4-1, the J call TRBJ2-3; D possibly corresponds to TRBD2 (6 bases). CDR1 MGHRA and CDR2 YSYEKL come from the germline V gene. The CDR3 spans 13 residues. The CDR3 region is CTSSPRGTDRQYF. The CDR3 nucleotides are TGTACCAGCAGCCCGCGGGGCACAGATAGGCAGTATTTT.

As regards this clonotype: This is likely a read error, given that the CDR3 carries no conserved phenylalanine or tryptophan at its end. This sequence joins TRBV4-1 and TRBJ2-1; no clear D gene. The CDR3 runs to 14 residues. V was cut by 5 bases and J by 7 bases, with 15 bases left in between. From germline, CDR1 is MGHRA and CDR2 YSYEKL. Here the CDR3 reads CASSSLGLENEQFL. In nucleotides, the CDR3 is TGCGCCAGCAGCTCCCTAGGGTTAGAGAATGAGCAGTTCCTC.

Comments on this clonotype: Mismatch with germline at one junction end may stem from a read error. The CDR3 nucleotides read TGTGCCAGCAGTCGCAACTCGAACACCGCGGAGCTGTTTTTT. Protein: CASSRNSNTAELFF. This chain joins TRBV12-3 or TRBV12-4 and TRBJ2-2; D ambiguous. This CDR3 spans 14 amino acids.

This chain connects TRBV12-3 or TRBV12-4 to TRBJ2-7; D might be TRBD1 (6 bases). Trimming removed 6 bases from V and 3 bases from J, with 18 bases in between. The CDR3 is made up of 15 amino acids. The CDR3 DNA reads as TGTGCCAGCAGGTCACTAGGAAGGGGGAACTACGAGCAGTACTTC. Translated: CASRSLGRGNYEQYF.

For this clonotype: Its ends do not fully match the called genes, so a read error is possible. V and J are TRBV11-2 and TRBJ1-4; TRBD1 is a possible D gene (5 bases). Per germline, CDR1 SGHAT and CDR2 FQNNGV. The CDR3 covers 14 residues. For the CDR3, the DNA is TGTGCCAGCAACTTAGAGGGTGGGGACGAAGAACTGTTTTTT. This codes for CASNLEGGDEELFF. Variable domain in full (rest from reference TRBV11-2 and TRBJ1-4): EAGVAQSPRYKIIEKRQSVAFWCNPISGHATLYWYQQILGQGPKLLIQFQNNGVVDDSQLPKDRFSAERLKGVDSTLKIQPAKLEDSAVYLCASNLEGGDEELFFGSGTQLSVL.

This clonotype was counted ten times or more. The chain couples TRBV6-2 or TRBV6-3 to TRBJ2-7; 11 nucleotides align to TRBD2. The CDR3 contains 18 residues. J lost 0 bases, V lost 2 bases, and 9 bases had no gene match. Germline V CDR1 and CDR2: MNHEY, SVGEGT. CDR3 sequence reads: CASSYRASGRTFSYEQYF. As DNA, the CDR3 is TGTGCCAGCAGTTACAGGGCTAGCGGGAGGACCTTCTCCTACGAGCAGTACTTC.

This clonotype was observed a single time. Given a much more abundant clone one base away, this may be a read error. V usage is TRBV28 and J usage is TRBJ2-1; possibly TRBD2 for D (5 bases). Trimming left V 7 bases short and J 5 bases short, with 12 bases between. Per the germline V gene, CDR1 is MDHEN and CDR2 is SYDVKM. The CDR3 consists of 13 residues. The CDR3 is CASTPERDNEQFF. DNA of the CDR3: TGTGCCAGCACTCCGGAGAGGGACAATGAGCAGTTCTTC.

There are a few counts of this clonotype. A junction boundary mismatches the germline segment, possibly from a read error. The V and J genes are TRBV12-3 or TRBV12-4 and TRBJ1-3, with a weak D call TRBD1 (5 bases). CDR3 length equals 15 residues. CDR3 nucleotides: TGTGCCAGCACAACCGGGGCAGCGACTGGAAGCACCATATATTTT. Translating gives CASTTGAATGSTIYF.

Concerning this clonotype: Mismatch with germline at one junction end may stem from a read error. Written as DNA, the CDR3 is TGTGCCAGCAGTGAAGAGGGGGGGGGCAAGCAGCTCTTC. It yields the protein CASSEEGGGKQLF. This sequence joins TRBV6-1 and TRBJ2-1; the D gene is possibly TRBD2 (7 bases). The CDR3 covers 13 residues. Germline values: CDR1 MNHNS, CDR2 SASEGT.

CDR3 nucleotide sequence: TGTACCAACAGTTTCGGCCAGGGAGCCAAAAACATTCAGTACTTC. Protein sequence: CTNSFGQGAKNIQYF. This chain uses TRBV12-3 or TRBV12-4 with TRBJ2-4, with a possible D match to TRBD1 (5 bases). This CDR3 is built from 15 residues.

The chain couples TRBV11-2 to TRBJ2-7, with D possibly being TRBD2 (6 bases). The DNA end is more similar to TRBJ2-3, so the J call may be wrong. Germline V gene lookup returns CDR1 SGHAT and CDR2 FQNNGV. CDR3 length: 13 amino acids. The DNA for the CDR3 is TGTGCCAGCAGCTTACGTGAGCTAGCGTCGCAGTATTTT. Amino acid sequence: CASSLRELASQYF.

About this clonotype itself: A read error may account for a junction end that differs from germline. The chain joins TRBV14 to TRBJ2-1, with 7 bases that match TRBD2. Per germline, CDR1 SGHDN and CDR2 FVKESK. This CDR3 is built from 15 residues. CDR3 protein: CASSQVSGAYNEEFF. In DNA form, the CDR3 reads TGTGCAAGCAGCCAAGTCAGCGGGGCCTACAATGAGGAGTTCTTC.

This clonotype appeared many times. The CDR3 protein is CASSFPSGRGSGANVLTF. DNA for the CDR3: TGTGCCAGCAGCTTCCCCTCGGGGCGAGGCTCTGGGGCCAACGTCCTGACTTTC. The chain has TRBV5-4 and TRBJ2-6; perhaps D is TRBD1 or TRBD2 (5 bases each). Trimming took 2 bases from V and 0 from J, leaving 15 bases between them. In germline, CDR1 is SGHNT, CDR2 YYREEE (reference sequence). The CDR3 length is 18 residues.

Concerning this clonotype: Germline is not matched at one junction end, which may reflect a read error. This chain connects TRBV4-1 to TRBJ2-7; a possible D gene is TRBD2 (6 bases). CDR3 size: 16 residues. The germline V gene has CDR1 MGHRA and CDR2 YSYEKL. As DNA, the CDR3 is TGCGCCATCAGCCAAGATTTTAGCGGTAGCTCCTACAAGCAGTACTTC. This gives the protein CAISQDFSGSSYKQYF.

Turning to this clonotype: A junction boundary mismatches the germline segment, possibly from a read error. V usage is TRBV5-5 and J usage is TRBJ2-2, with D possibly being TRBD2 (5 bases). CDR1 and CDR2 from the germline V gene are SGHKS and YYEKEE (reference sequence). The CDR3 extends over 13 amino acids. CDR3 amino acids: CVSSTGLTGELFF. The CDR3 DNA reads TGTGTCAGCAGTACCGGACTTACCGGGGAGCTGTTTTTT.

This chain links TRBV6-6 with TRBJ1-5; D may be TRBD1 (5 bases). CDR1 is MNHNY, CDR2 SVGAGI, per germline (reference sequence). This CDR3 is built from 18 residues. Trimming removed 6 bases from V and 2 bases from J, with 23 bases in between. CDR3 sequence (DNA): TGTGCCAGCAGGAGGGATGGCAGGGTATATACGGGCAATCAGCCCCAGCATTTT. It translates to CASRRDGRVYTGNQPQHF.

For this clonotype: The junction departs from germline at one end; a sequencing error may be responsible. The genes are TRBV11-2 and TRBJ2-7; no definite D call. The CDR3 is 13 residues long. Per the germline V gene, CDR1 is SGHAT and CDR2 is FQNNGV. Written as DNA, the CDR3 is TGTGCCAACAGCTCAGAAAGGCGCGTCGAGCAGTACTTC. Translation gives CANSSERRVEQYF.

The chain carries TRBV6-5 and TRBJ1-1, with a weak D call TRBD1 (5 bases). V was shortened by 6 bases and J by 1 base, with 15 bases between the two germline ends. Germline CDR1 is MNHEY and CDR2 is SVGAGI. The CDR3 is 15 residues long. CDR3 loop: CASRELGRENTEAFF. CDR3 nucleotides: TGTGCCAGCAGGGAATTGGGCAGGGAGAACACTGAAGCTTTCTTT.